This entry lists 11 T cell receptor beta chains sequenced from one sample in a study of beta chain features in type 1 diabetes. The authors reverse transcribed all of the isolated RNA, so sequencing captured expressed TCRB transcripts. Produced via immunoSEQ multiplex PCR; TCRdb's table is partial and in-frame only. The repertoire has 900,000 or so clones, under 20% of them found once; the top ten carry 0.02% to 0.025%. The specimen sequenced was naive CD4+ T cells from blood. All receptors come from a woman aged 18-30 years in good health.

As for this clone: The junction and the germline gene differ at one end; a read error may be behind it. The chain has TRBV23-1 and TRBJ2-1; 7 bases agree with TRBD2. TRBV23-1 is flagged as an ORF with uncertain function. The CDR3 has 15 residues. The CDR3 DNA follows: TGCGCCAACAGTTGGGACTATCACCTTTTGGATGAGCAGTTCTTC. This translates into CANSWDYHLLDEQFF.

The chain combines TRBV7-2 with TRBJ2-5; D is uncertain. There are 13 residues in the CDR3. The V gene lost 0 bases and the J gene lost 5 bases, with 7 bases spanning the gap. Germline V gene data show CDR1 as SGHTA and CDR2 as FQGNSA. This CDR3 reads CASSLAEWETQYF. The CDR3, as DNA: TGTGCCAGCAGCTTAGCGGAGTGGGAGACCCAGTACTTC.

This clone was counted only a few times. The chain couples TRBV7-2 to TRBJ1-3, with D possibly matching TRBD1 (6 bases). Germline lookup yields CDR1 SGHTA and CDR2 FQGNSA. The V end lost 1 base, the J end lost 9 bases, and 10 bases lay between the germline ends. This CDR3 has 13 residues. The chain's CDR3 is CASSLVGTSTIYF. In DNA, the CDR3 is TGTGCCAGCAGCTTAGTAGGGACATCCACCATATATTTT.

The chain links TRBV18 to TRBJ2-2; 10 bases agree with TRBD2. The ends lost 3 bases at V and 2 bases at J; junction bases unmatched: 3. This CDR3 contains 16 residues. Germline assignment: CDR1 KGHSH and CDR2 LQKENI. CDR3 in DNA: TGTGCCAGCTCACCCATAGCGGGAGGAAACACCGGGGAGCTGTTTTTT. Its translation is CASSPIAGGNTGELFF.

This clone was counted a few times. This chain uses TRBV4-3 with TRBJ1-1; 7 bases align to TRBD1. V lost 1 base, J lost 5 bases, and 13 bases stayed unmatched. Germline CDR1 is LGHNA and CDR2 is YSLEER. The CDR3 is made up of 17 amino acids. In DNA form, the CDR3 reads TGCGCCAGCAGCCAAGGAGAGACAGGGTACTATGAGACTGAAGCTTTCTTT. As protein: CASSQGETGYYETEAFF.

This clone was recorded a few times. The chain joins TRBV18 to TRBJ2-3; 9 positions match TRBD1. Germline loops: CDR1 KGHSH, CDR2 LQKENI. V trimming: 6 bases; J trimming: 4 bases; junction bases outside the gene matches: 14. The CDR3 extends over 17 amino acids. The CDR3 protein is CASSPFPGTGSSDTQYF. The DNA for the CDR3 is TGTGCCAGCTCGCCCTTCCCCGGGACAGGGAGTTCAGATACGCAGTATTTT.

V is TRBV25-1 and J is TRBJ2-7; D is uncertain. Germline CDR1 is MGHDK and CDR2 is SYGVNS. Trimming left V 4 bases short and J 2 bases short, with 15 bases between. CDR3 length: 15 amino acids. The CDR3 sequence is CASSASHRGTYEQYF. Written as DNA, the CDR3 is TGTGCCAGCAGTGCGTCACACAGAGGAACCTACGAGCAGTACTTC.

This rearrangement joins TRBV7-2 to TRBJ2-7, with D uncertain. This CDR3 contains 13 residues. Germline-derived CDR1 and CDR2 are SGHTA and FQGNSA. Trimming pared 3 bases from V and 6 bases from J, leaving 12 bases between. The CDR3 loop reads CASSLNPSGEQYF. The DNA of the CDR3 is TGTGCCAGCAGCTTGAACCCTAGTGGCGAGCAGTACTTC.

This clone was seen a single time. The chain combines TRBV5-1 with TRBJ2-7; 8 nucleotides align to TRBD2. The V segment lost 4 bases and the J segment 4 bases; nucleotides outside the gene matches: 10. The CDR3 loop spans 15 amino acids. Germline V gene lookup returns CDR1 SGHRS and CDR2 YFSETQ. CDR3 nucleotides: TGCGCCAGCAGCAGATTAGCGGGGTCGGAGTACGAGCAGTACTTC. Encoded protein: CASSRLAGSEYEQYF.

The gene calls are TRBV6-6 and TRBJ1-3; D uncertain. Germline V gene lookup returns CDR1 MNHNY and CDR2 SVGAGI (reference sequence). This CDR3 region has 14 residues. The V gene lost 2 bases and the J gene lost 1 base, with 6 bases spanning the gap. The CDR3 DNA is TGTGCCAGCAGTTACCTTCGATCTGGAAACACCATATATTTT. As protein: CASSYLRSGNTIYF.

J is TRBJ2-1 and V is TRBV19; TRBD1 agrees at 10 bases. V was clipped by 7 bases and J by 7 bases; unmatched bases: 13. Per germline, CDR1 LNHDA and CDR2 SQIVND (reference sequence). CDR3 length equals 16 residues. As DNA, the CDR3 is TGTGCCAGTACCCGAGTCCTAGGACAGGGGGGAAATGAGCAGTTCTTC. It codes for CASTRVLGQGGNEQFF.